This passage covers 17 T cell receptor beta chains from one sample sequenced in a study of cytomegalovirus exposure and HLA in healthy donors. Amplification used 60 Vbeta primers and 13 Jbeta primers. Assay used: immunoSEQ multiplex PCR; TCRdb lists only in-frame clones, some missing. Of 99,000 or so clones in the sample, over 60% are singletons; the top ten hold 5.8%. Sequenced sample: PBMCs. The receptors were sampled from a man aged 55 to 69 in good health and CMV-seropositive.

V is TRBV2 and J is TRBJ1-1; D is unclear. Per germline, CDR1 SNHLY and CDR2 FYNNEI. This CDR3 is built from 14 residues. The ends were cut back, 1 base at V and 0 bases at J, with 6 bases in the middle. DNA for the CDR3: TGTGCCAGCAGTGAAGGGAGACTGAACACTGAAGCTTTCTTT. Amino acids: CASSEGRLNTEAFF.

This chain joins TRBV15 and TRBJ2-5, with D possibly being TRBD1 (6 bases). The closer fit of TRBJ2-7 to the DNA end suggests the J call may be wrong. CDR1 and CDR2 (germline): LNHNV, YYDKDF (reference sequence). The CDR3 extends over 15 amino acids. The CDR3 coding sequence is TGTGCCACCAGCAGAGATGGACAGCTAAATTACGAGCAGTACTTC. This encodes CATSRDGQLNYEQYF.

CDR3 sequence reads: CASSPEGQVSYEQYF. The CDR3 bases are TGTGCCAGCAGCCCTGAGGGACAGGTTTCCTACGAGCAGTACTTC. J is TRBJ2-7 and V is TRBV6-5, with TRBD1 identical over 8 bases. Germline CDR1 and CDR2: MNHEY and SVGAGI. J was trimmed by 1 base and V by 6 bases; bases with no gene match: 8. The CDR3 runs 15 residues.

The chain combines TRBV9 with TRBJ1-1; 8 nucleotides match TRBD1. V lost 2 bases, J lost 1 base, and 7 bases stayed unmatched. Germline loops: CDR1 SGDLS, CDR2 YYNGEE. CDR3 length: 16 residues. In DNA, the CDR3 is TGTGCCAGCAGCGTCGGGGCAGGGGGCGCGAACACTGAAGCTTTCTTT. It yields the protein CASSVGAGGANTEAFF.

This chain joins TRBV15 and TRBJ1-3; 8 bases are a match to TRBD1. Germline V gene data show CDR1 as LNHNV and CDR2 as YYDKDF (reference sequence). V was clipped by 2 bases and J by 2 bases; unmatched bases: 2. This CDR3 contains 15 residues. CDR3 protein: CATSRKTGAGNTIYF. The CDR3 DNA reads as TGTGCCACCAGCAGAAAGACAGGGGCTGGAAACACCATATATTTT.

The rearrangement joins TRBV7-9 to TRBJ1-4; tentatively, D is TRBD1 (5 bases). The V gene's germline CDR1 is SEHNR and CDR2 FQNEAQ (reference sequence). Trimming left V 5 bases short and J 6 bases short, with 10 bases between. CDR3 length: 13 residues. CDR3: CASSPRRDEKLFF. CDR3 nucleotide sequence: TGTGCCAGCAGCCCCCGCAGGGATGAAAAACTGTTTTTT.

V gene TRBV19 combines with J gene TRBJ2-4, with 7 bases lining up with TRBD1. J lost 0 bases, V lost 5 bases, and 7 bases had no gene match. This CDR3 spans 16 amino acids. CDR1 is LNHDA and CDR2 is SQIVND in the germline V gene (reference sequence). The CDR3 loop reads CASSHLTGIAKNIQYF. The CDR3 DNA reads as TGTGCCAGTAGTCACCTGACAGGGATAGCCAAAAACATTCAGTACTTC. The variable domain in full, with the rest retrieved from reference TRBV19 and TRBJ2-4, is DGGITQSPKYLFRKEGQNVTLSCEQNLNHDAMYWYRQDPGQGLRLIYYSQIVNDFQKGDIAEGYSVSREKKESFPLTVTSAQKNPTAFYLCASSHLTGIAKNIQYFGAGTRLSVL.

The chain combines TRBV28 with TRBJ2-2; possible D gene TRBD2, 5 bases. The CDR3 length is 16 residues. V lost 1 base and J lost 4, with 13 bases in between. Germline assignment: CDR1 MDHEN and CDR2 SYDVKM. The CDR3 sequence is CASSLSLGSGTGELFF. DNA for the CDR3: TGTGCCAGCAGTTTATCTCTAGGGAGCGGCACCGGGGAGCTGTTTTTT.

The V gene is TRBV5-1, the J gene TRBJ2-7; 8 bases agree with TRBD2. V lost 0 bases to trimming and J lost 7 bases; unmatched junction nucleotides: 9. The CDR3 loop spans 15 amino acids. Germline-derived CDR1 and CDR2 are SGHRS and YFSETQ. For the CDR3, the DNA is TGCGCCAGCAGCTTGGCCGAGCGGGGGAAAGGAGAGCAGTACTTC. This codes for CASSLAERGKGEQYF.

The V gene is TRBV5-1, the J gene TRBJ2-2; the D gene is possibly TRBD1 (6 bases). The CDR3 has 17 residues. Germline values: CDR1 SGHRS, CDR2 YFSETQ. With 1 base removed from V and 1 base from J, the gap between germline ends came to 14 bases. The DNA of the CDR3 is TGCGCCAGCAGCTTGTTGGGCCAGGGGATGAACACCGGGGAGCTGTTTTTT. It translates to CASSLLGQGMNTGELFF. The full variable domain, completed using reference TRBV5-1 and TRBJ2-2, is KAGVTQTPRYLIKTRGQQVTLSCSPISGHRSVSWYQQTPGQGLQFLFEYFSETQRNKGNFPGRFSGRQFSNSRSEMNVSTLELGDSALYLCASSLLGQGMNTGELFFGEGSRLTVL.

The chain links TRBV10-2 to TRBJ2-5; 7 positions match TRBD1. Germline-derived CDR1 and CDR2 are WSHSY and SAAADI. J was trimmed by 11 bases and V by 6 bases; bases with no gene match: 21. The CDR3 has 16 amino acids. CDR3 in DNA: TGCGCCAGCAGCCCAGGGGGTCCTAGCTGGGTAGGGGAGCAGTACTTC. It specifies CASSPGGPSWVGEQYF.

The chain carries TRBV5-1 and TRBJ2-3, with D unclear. This CDR3 contains 13 residues. The germline V gene has CDR1 SGHRS and CDR2 YFSETQ. Trimming took 9 bases from V and 2 from J, leaving 13 bases between them. CDR3 sequence: CATSRGFTDTQYF. CDR3 nucleotide sequence: TGCGCCACGTCCCGCGGCTTCACAGATACGCAGTATTTT.

The chain joins TRBV7-2 to TRBJ2-5; the D gene is possibly TRBD2 (5 bases). V lost 1 base to trimming and J lost 5 bases, with 8 bases between them. Per the germline V gene, CDR1 is SGHTA and CDR2 is FQGNSA. The CDR3 contains 13 residues. CDR3 nucleotide sequence: TGTGCCAGCAGCTTAGAGAGGGTTGAGACCCAGTACTTC. It translates to CASSLERVETQYF. The full variable domain, rest sourced from reference TRBV7-2 and TRBJ2-5, is GAGVSQSPSNKVTEKGKDVELRCDPISGHTALYWYRQSLGQGLEFLIYFQGNSAPDKSGLPSDRFSAERTGGSVSTLTIQRTQQEDSAVYLCASSLERVETQYFGPGTRLLVL.

V is TRBV7-9 and J is TRBJ2-6; 7 nucleotides line up with TRBD1. Germline trimming cut 3 bases from V and 0 bases from J; bases unmatched to any gene: 5. Germline V gene data show CDR1 as SEHNR and CDR2 as FQNEAQ (reference sequence). The length of the CDR3 is 17 residues. The CDR3 DNA sequence: TGTGCCAGCAGCTTGACAGGGTTATCCTCTGGGGCCAACGTCCTGACTTTC. It yields the protein CASSLTGLSSGANVLTF.

This clone was counted a few times. The chain couples TRBV6-5 to TRBJ1-6; D is perhaps TRBD1 (5 bases). Germline CDR1 reads MNHEY; CDR2 reads SVGAGI. This CDR3 spans 14 amino acids. Trimming removed 0 bases at V and 10 bases at J, with 10 bases between. CDR3 in amino acids: CASSYSGEVSPLHF. In nucleotides, the CDR3 is TGTGCCAGCAGTTACTCAGGGGAAGTCTCACCCCTCCACTTT.

The V and J genes are TRBV15 and TRBJ2-5; TRBD2 might be the D (7 bases). The germline V and J ends were trimmed by 3 bases and 1 base, with 15 bases remaining between them. CDR3 length: 16 residues. Germline-derived CDR1 and CDR2 are LNHNV and YYDKDF (reference sequence). The CDR3 DNA reads TGTGCCACCAGCAGGGGTGGCGGGGGCTCCCAAGAGACCCAGTACTTC. As protein: CATSRGGGGSQETQYF.

The chain combines TRBV14 with TRBJ2-7; the D gene is possibly TRBD1 (6 bases). V was pared by 3 bases and J by 0 bases, with 15 bases between. Germline V CDR1 and CDR2: SGHDN, FVKESK. This CDR3 comprises 16 residues. In DNA form, the CDR3 reads TGTGCCAGCAGCCATTCCCAGACAGGAAGCTCCTACGAGCAGTACTTC. Translation gives CASSHSQTGSSYEQYF. The full variable domain, its missing parts supplied by reference TRBV14 and TRBJ2-7, is EAGVTQFPSHSVIEKGQTVTLRCDPISGHDNLYWYRRVMGKEIKFLLHFVKESKQDESGMPNNRFLAERTGGTYSTLKVQPAELEDSGVYFCASSHSQTGSSYEQYFGPGTRLTVT.